This T cell receptor beta chain was identified in a study of molecular identifiers for immune sequencing clone quantification. Regarding the study as a whole: Even with about a million naive cells present, spiked Jurkat TCR RNA from one cell was reportedly detectable. Under 1% of molecules in naive cells, but over 98% of effector molecules, belonged to clones above 20 RNA copies.

The sample holds many counts of this clonotype. Antigen unknown. An end of the junction does not agree with germline; a read error may underlie this. This CDR3 has 12 amino acids. The use of previously described methods and listed TCR primers produced the bulk TCR libraries. A single record per CDR3 protein comes from TCRdb applying MiXCR to the PCR reads. The sample records some 100,000 distinct CDR3 sequences, around 20% being singletons. Libraries for naive CD8 T cells, which were made from about 20,000 to 1,000,000 sorted cells, drew on 10%, 30% or 50% of the RNA. The receptor comes from a human donor in good health. Some libraries in this study had Jurkat cell RNA spiked in. The chain carries TRBV12-3 or TRBV12-4 and TRBJ2-2, with D unclear. The sequencing input was naive CD8+ T cells from blood, with Jurkat cell RNA spiked in. Noted subset: FACS-sorted CD8+CD4-CCR7+CD45RA+ naive T cells. For the CDR3, the DNA is TGTGCCAGCAGATTAGGGTCCGGGGAGCTGTTTTTT. This sequence encodes CASRLGSGELFF.